This T cell receptor (beta chain) was recovered during a study of response to subunit inactivated influenza vaccine. Whole-study findings and limits: Every seasonal influenza vaccination brings in few new T cells, the authors suggested.

TCRdb re-analysed the RT-PCR reads in MiXCR, keeping a single row per CDR3 protein. This table has 800,000 to 1,000,000 distinct CDR3 sequences, 21% appearing once. This CDR3 has 15 residues. The V and J ends lost 3 bases and 9 bases respectively, with 18 bases between them. Germline V lookup: CDR1 MNHEY, CDR2 SMNVEV (reference sequence). Note on this clonotype: As yet, its antigen is unknown.

The V gene is TRBV27, the J gene TRBJ2-1, with a possible D match to TRBD2 (5 bases). This specimen was PBMCs from blood, taken more than 4 days after vaccination. This TCR was sampled from a middle-aged man who received an inactivated influenza vaccine. The CDR3 DNA reads TGTGCCAGCAGTTTGATGGGGTTCGGACGGGGTGAGCAGTTCTTC. Translating gives CASSLMGFGRGEQFF.